Below, 21 T cell receptor beta chains from the same sample are listed, as sequenced in a study of T cells in Graves' hyperthyroidism and ophthalmopathy. The CDR3 regions of TCR beta were amplified from RNA transcripts. Initially, a first-round RT-PCR of the TCR CDR3 employed the HTBI primer set. TCRdb itself ran the multiplex PCR reads through MiXCR, one entry per CDR3 protein. The repertoire holds hundreds of thousands of distinct CDR3 sequences, with around 15% as singletons. Material for sequencing was blood. These receptors all come from a woman under 30 with Graves' hyperthyroidism.

The sample holds many counts of this clonotype. The chain has TRBV7-2 and TRBJ1-2, with 9 bases fitting TRBD1. The CDR3 is 19 residues long. The ends lost 2 bases at V and 5 bases at J; junction bases unmatched: 18. Germline V lookup: CDR1 SGHTA, CDR2 FQGNSA. The CDR3, as DNA: TGTGCCAGCAGCTTAACTGTCGGAGAGCACAGGGGGCGAATATATGGCTACACCTTC. It yields the protein CASSLTVGEHRGRIYGYTF. Full variable domain (remainder filled in from reference TRBV7-2 and TRBJ1-2): GAGVSQSPSNKVTEKGKDVELRCDPISGHTALYWYRQSLGQGLEFLIYFQGNSAPDKSGLPSDRFSAERTGGSVSTLTIQRTQQEDSAVYLCASSLTVGEHRGRIYGYTFGSGTRLTVV.

The rearrangement joins TRBV7-9 to TRBJ2-1; 7 bases are a match to TRBD1. V shed 6 bases, J shed 0 bases, and the junction held 14 bases outside the gene matches. The germline V gene encodes CDR1 SEHNR and CDR2 FQNEAQ (reference sequence). The CDR3 is made up of 18 amino acids. The CDR3 DNA reads as TGTGCCAGCAGACCCAGGGCCCGACAGGGCAGCTCCTACAATGAGCAGTTCTTC. Its translation is CASRPRARQGSSYNEQFF.

There are many counts of this clonotype. The chain recombines TRBV18 with TRBJ1-2; D unclear. The CDR3 spans 12 residues. CDR1 is KGHSH and CDR2 is LQKENI in the germline V gene. The germline V and J ends were trimmed by 3 bases and 8 bases, with 10 bases remaining between them. Here the CDR3 reads CASSPDSQGYTF. CDR3 in DNA: TGTGCCAGCTCACCGGATTCCCAGGGCTACACCTTC.

This clonotype appeared many times. V gene TRBV5-1 combines with J gene TRBJ1-1; D call uncertain. Per the germline V gene, CDR1 is SGHRS and CDR2 is YFSETQ. The CDR3 is 14 residues long. V dropped 5 bases and J dropped 2 bases, with 13 bases sitting between them. Here the CDR3 DNA reads TGCGCCAGCAGAAAGATCCCCACTAACACTGAAGCTTTCTTT. This translates into CASRKIPTNTEAFF.

The CDR3 sequence is CASTQQMDTEAFF. CDR3 nucleotides: TGTGCCAGCACCCAACAGATGGACACTGAAGCTTTCTTT. The chain uses TRBV2 and TRBJ1-1; D gene unclear. The CDR3 totals 13 residues. The V end was cut by 7 bases, the J end by 3 bases, with 12 bases between. The germline V gene has CDR1 SNHLY and CDR2 FYNNEI.

This rearrangement joins TRBV11-2 to TRBJ2-7, with D perhaps TRBD2 (6 bases). This CDR3 is built from 15 residues. CDR1 and CDR2 (germline): SGHAT, FQNNGV. Deletions cut 5 bases from V and 5 bases from J, with 19 bases between. The CDR3 loop reads CASSPGGGSQDEQYF. In DNA form, the CDR3 reads TGTGCCAGCAGCCCGGGTGGGGGGAGCCAGGACGAGCAGTACTTC.

The sample holds many counts of this clonotype. The chain employs TRBV5-8 and TRBJ2-2, with D possibly called TRBD1 or TRBD2 (7 bases each). V shed 5 bases and J shed 2 bases, with 16 bases lying between them. Germline CDR1 is SGHTS and CDR2 is YDEGEE. This CDR3 has 16 residues. The CDR3 DNA reads as TGTGCCAGCAGGGAGGGAGGGACAGTCAACACCGGGGAGCTGTTTTTT. It translates to CASREGGTVNTGELFF. Full variable domain (remainder filled in from reference TRBV5-8 and TRBJ2-2): EAGVTQSPTHLIKTRGQQATLRCSPISGHTSVYWYQQALGLGLQFLLWYDEGEERNRGNFPPRFSGRQFPNYSSELNVNALELEDSALYLCASREGGTVNTGELFFGEGSRLTVL.

The chain carries TRBV28 and TRBJ2-3; TRBD1 aligns across 7 bases. V was clipped by 6 bases and J by 2 bases; unmatched bases: 8. This CDR3 is 15 amino acids long. Germline-derived CDR1 and CDR2 are MDHEN and SYDVKM. This chain's CDR3 is CASRNRGLPTDTQYF. The DNA for the CDR3 is TGTGCCAGCAGAAACAGGGGTCTGCCCACAGATACGCAGTATTTT.

This clonotype was detected many times. The chain carries TRBV29-1 and TRBJ2-7; a weak D match, TRBD2 (6 bases). CDR1 and CDR2 from the germline V gene are SQVTM and ANQGSEA. V gave up 4 bases and J gave up 4 bases, with 11 bases separating them. The CDR3 extends over 12 amino acids. The CDR3 sequence is CSVGGGRYEQYF. Here the CDR3 DNA reads TGCAGCGTTGGTGGAGGGAGATACGAGCAGTACTTC.

Remarks on this clonotype: Likely a read error: the CDR3 ends without its conserved phenylalanine or tryptophan. The chain has TRBV5-1 and TRBJ2-2; 8 bases align to TRBD2. Germline V CDR1 and CDR2: SGHRS, YFSETQ. The V segment lost 3 bases and the J segment 1 base; nucleotides outside the gene matches: 5. This CDR3 contains 16 residues. The DNA for the CDR3 is TGCGCCAGCAGCTGGAGGGCGGGGGGGAACACCGGGGAGCTGTTTCTT. As protein: CASSWRAGGNTGELFL.

The rearrangement links TRBV28 to TRBJ2-4; D gene unclear. Per germline, CDR1 MDHEN and CDR2 SYDVKM. Trimming stripped 2 bases from V and 6 bases from J, with 8 bases between. The CDR3 extends over 13 amino acids. CDR3 DNA: TGTGCCAGCAGTTTAGCCCCGGGAAACATTCAGTACTTC. This gives the protein CASSLAPGNIQYF.

This sequence joins TRBV6-2 or TRBV6-3 and TRBJ2-1; possibly TRBD1 for D (5 bases). The length of the CDR3 is 18 residues. V lost 2 bases to trimming and J lost 8 bases, with 25 bases between them. The germline CDR1 and CDR2 sequences are MNHEY and SVGEGT. CDR3 loop: CASSYPVRFSRVSHEQFF. In DNA form, the CDR3 reads TGTGCCAGCAGTTACCCCGTACGATTTAGCAGGGTCAGCCATGAGCAGTTCTTC.

The chain is built from TRBV18 and TRBJ1-2; 7 bases are a match to TRBD1. Germline loops: CDR1 KGHSH, CDR2 LQKENI. The ends lost 2 bases at V and 3 bases at J; junction bases unmatched: 18. The CDR3 sequence is 19 residues long. Written as DNA, the CDR3 is TGTGCCAGCTCACCAACCCCAACTCCGACAGGGTTACGGGACTATGGCTACACCTTC. Encoded protein: CASSPTPTPTGLRDYGYTF.

Many counts were recorded for this clonotype. The J gene is TRBJ2-3, the V gene TRBV2; tentatively, D is TRBD1 (6 bases). Trimming removed 6 bases from V and 0 bases from J, with 10 bases in between. The V gene's germline CDR1 is SNHLY and CDR2 FYNNEI. This CDR3 contains 14 residues. CDR3 bases: TGTGCCAGCAGCTGGACAGCGAGCACAGATACGCAGTATTTT. It encodes CASSWTASTDTQYF.

The genes are TRBV28 and TRBJ1-3; D remains unclear. Trimming left V 3 bases short and J 0 bases short, with 6 bases between. The CDR3 runs 14 residues. Germline loops: CDR1 MDHEN, CDR2 SYDVKM. For the CDR3, the DNA is TGTGCCAGCAGTTTGCATAGCTCTGGAAACACCATATATTTT. It is translated as CASSLHSSGNTIYF.

The V and J genes are TRBV10-3 and TRBJ2-1; D is perhaps TRBD1 (6 bases). V shed 3 bases and J shed 0 bases, with 9 bases lying between them. Germline lookup yields CDR1 ENHRY and CDR2 SYGVKD. The length of the CDR3 is 15 residues. CDR3 DNA: TGTGCCATCAGTGATCGCAGGGGCTCCTACAATGAGCAGTTCTTC. Translated, it gives CAISDRRGSYNEQFF.

In this sample, this clonotype turned up many times. This sequence joins TRBV20-1 and TRBJ2-7; TRBD2 agrees at 8 bases. This CDR3 has 16 amino acids. Germline assignment: CDR1 DFQATT and CDR2 SNEGSKA (reference sequence). V lost 6 bases and J lost 0; bases outside the gene matches: 13. CDR3 coding DNA: TGCAGTGCCCAACTTCCGGGGGGACTAGTCTCCTACGAGCAGTACTTC. This translates into CSAQLPGGLVSYEQYF.

This clonotype was found a few times. In nucleotides, the CDR3 is TGTGCCAGCAGTCTTCCATGGGACAGCCACGAGCAGTACTTC. It specifies CASSLPWDSHEQYF. This chain links TRBV28 with TRBJ2-7, with 7 bases lining up with TRBD1. CDR1 is MDHEN and CDR2 is SYDVKM in the germline V gene. V lost 5 bases to trimming and J lost 5 bases; unmatched junction nucleotides: 9. The CDR3 is 14 residues long.

The chain is built from TRBV20-1 and TRBJ2-5, with 8 bases that match TRBD2. The CDR3 is 15 amino acids. Germline CDR1 reads DFQATT; CDR2 reads SNEGSKA (reference sequence). The trim removed 0 bases at V and 4 bases at J, leaving 7 bases unmatched. CDR3 sequence reads: CSARDGTRGTETQYF. The CDR3 nucleotides read TGCAGTGCTAGAGATGGGACTAGAGGAACAGAGACCCAGTACTTC.

This clonotype was recorded at least ten times. The chain uses TRBV7-9 and TRBJ2-1; D gene uncertain. Germline V gene data show CDR1 as SEHNR and CDR2 as FQNEAQ (reference sequence). V lost 2 bases and J 5 bases, leaving 16 bases between the germline ends. The CDR3 spans 16 residues. The CDR3 spells CASSLFEIPLHNEQFF. The CDR3 region has the DNA TGTGCCAGCAGCTTATTCGAAATACCCCTACACAATGAGCAGTTCTTC.

This clonotype was detected many times. The chain joins TRBV30 to TRBJ1-1; D uncertain. Germline lookup yields CDR1 GTSNPN and CDR2 SVGIG (reference sequence). The CDR3 runs to 16 residues. Trimming left V 2 bases short and J 3 bases short, with 19 bases between. Written as DNA, the CDR3 is TGTGCCTGGAGTCTAGCGGGCGGTAGGGAGGACACTGAAGCTTTCTTT. This codes for CAWSLAGGREDTEAFF.